This T cell receptor beta chain emerged from a study of T cell responses to AZD1222 COVID-19 vaccine. Profiling relied on immunoSEQ multiplex PCR, and the TCRdb table lists in-frame clones only, not all of them. Of 150,000 to 200,000 clones listed, 92% are singletons. About this clone itself: What it binds is not known.

Notes on the study in general: Clonal diversity may have been underestimated, and the donors were mostly white British, with more females than males. Spike-wide coverage was observed for vaccine-associated CD4 TCRs, with dominant responses at 160-218 and 743-854.

Sequencing used peripheral blood, obtained 28 days after the second AZD1222 dose. The source of this sequence is an adult who received the AZD1222 COVID-19 vaccine.

The chain's CDR3 is CASSLQGGNQPQHF. In DNA form, the CDR3 reads TGCGCCAGCAGTTTGCAGGGGGGCAATCAGCCCCAGCATTTT. The rearrangement uses TRBV5-1 and TRBJ1-5; 7 bases map to TRBD1. In germline, CDR1 is SGHRS, CDR2 YFSETQ. V shed 5 bases and J 2 bases; nucleotides not matched to a gene: 4. The CDR3 totals 14 residues.